This passage covers 22 T cell receptor beta chains from one sample sequenced in a study of post-analysis software for immune sequencing data. Unique molecular identifiers featured in each of the TCR beta cDNA libraries. TCRdb ran MiXCR on the PCR reads and lists one entry per CDR3 protein. The table lists roughly 800,000 distinct CDR3 sequences, 35% to 55% of them singletons. These TCRs' antigens remain unknown. Findings of the study overall: The five TRBV segments detected at higher frequency in patients than in controls included TRBV5-6, TRBV5-1 and TRBV20-1.

The specimen sequenced was blood. Source of these receptors: a girl aged 5-17 years with multiple sclerosis.

This clonotype was seen a few times. One end of the junction is discordant with germline, which a read error may explain. The CDR3 sequence is CASSLGPRQLLHYGYTF. CDR3 in DNA: TGCGCCAGCAGTTTGGGTCCGCGGCAGTTGTTGCACTATGGCTACACCTTC. The chain couples TRBV5-1 to TRBJ1-2; no clear D. The CDR3 has 17 amino acids. CDR1 and CDR2 from the germline V gene are SGHRS and YFSETQ.

The V and J genes are TRBV5-1 and TRBJ1-5; a weak D match, TRBD1 (5 bases). Germline values: CDR1 SGHRS, CDR2 YFSETQ. The CDR3 length is 15 residues. V lost 0 bases to trimming and J lost 2 bases, with 9 bases between them. The CDR3, as DNA: TGCGCCAGCAGCTTGGAAGGGGTTGGCAATCAGCCCCAGCATTTT. This codes for CASSLEGVGNQPQHF.

This clonotype was seen only a few times. The rearrangement joins TRBV29-1 to TRBJ1-1, with 7 nucleotides matching TRBD1. Germline trimming cut 1 base from V and 0 bases from J; bases unmatched to any gene: 5. CDR1 SQVTM and CDR2 ANQGSEA come from the germline V gene. This CDR3 has 15 residues. CDR3 region: CSVEGPRGMNTEAFF. Here the CDR3 DNA reads TGCAGCGTTGAAGGGCCCAGGGGGATGAACACTGAAGCTTTCTTT.

This chain connects TRBV20-1 to TRBJ2-1; tentative D call: TRBD1 (6 bases). This CDR3 comprises 16 residues. Germline V gene sequence: CDR1 DFQATT, CDR2 SNEGSKA (reference sequence). The V gene lost 5 bases and the J gene lost 0 bases, with 17 bases spanning the gap. This CDR3 is CSASGVGANSYNEQFF. In DNA form, the CDR3 reads TGCAGTGCTTCAGGGGTTGGGGCTAACTCCTACAATGAGCAGTTCTTC.

The chain uses TRBV6-1 and TRBJ1-4; no definite D call. The germline V and J ends were trimmed by 6 bases and 5 bases, with 7 bases remaining between them. Per germline, CDR1 MNHNS and CDR2 SASEGT. This CDR3 is 12 amino acids long. CDR3 protein: CASSDRNEKLFF. The CDR3 nucleotides are TGTGCCAGCAGCGACCGAAATGAAAAACTGTTTTTT.

This chain connects TRBV28 to TRBJ2-6; no firm D call. Germline V gene sequence: CDR1 MDHEN, CDR2 SYDVKM. V was pared by 3 bases and J by 0 bases, with 18 bases between. The CDR3 runs to 19 residues. The CDR3 DNA follows: TGTGCCAGCAGTTTTAGCCGTACCGCCAGACGCTCTGGGGCCAACGTCCTGACTTTC. It yields the protein CASSFSRTARRSGANVLTF.

Only a few counts were recorded for this clonotype. This chain connects TRBV6-5 to TRBJ2-6; D unclear. This CDR3 has 13 residues. Germline V gives CDR1 MNHEY, CDR2 SVGAGI. V lost 9 bases, J lost 6 bases, and 12 bases lay in between. The CDR3 DNA reads as TGTGCCAGTAGCCCCGTGGAGGCCAACGTCCTGACTTTC. The encoded protein is CASSPVEANVLTF.

This clonotype was counted a few times. The genes are TRBV10-3 and TRBJ1-2; a weak D match, TRBD1 (5 bases). This CDR3 spans 14 amino acids. Trimming left V 5 bases short and J 3 bases short, with 13 bases between. Germline V gene sequence: CDR1 ENHRY, CDR2 SYGVKD. The CDR3 loop reads CAISTTPGDYGYTF. CDR3 bases: TGTGCCATCAGTACGACACCGGGGGACTATGGCTACACCTTC.

This clonotype was seen a handful of times. This chain uses TRBV12-3 or TRBV12-4 with TRBJ1-2; TRBD1 matches at 7 bases. Unmatched junction bases numbered 7, after V lost 4 bases and J lost 2 bases. This CDR3 is built from 15 residues. CDR3 DNA: TGTGCCAGCAGTTCAAGACCGGGACAGAACTATGGCTACACCTTC. Translating gives CASSSRPGQNYGYTF.

The rearrangement uses TRBV5-6 and TRBJ2-5, with 8 bases that match TRBD1. In germline, CDR1 is SGHDT, CDR2 YYEEEE. V shed 4 bases and J 5 bases; nucleotides not matched to a gene: 7. The CDR3 consists of 14 residues. CDR3 nucleotide sequence: TGTGCCAGCAGCGACAGGGGTCGGTGGGAGACCCAGTACTTC. This translates into CASSDRGRWETQYF.

This clonotype turned up a few times. The gene calls are TRBV9 and TRBJ1-2; D remains unclear. Germline V CDR1 and CDR2: SGDLS, YYNGEE. There are 11 residues in the CDR3. Trimming took off 7 bases at V and 6 bases at J, with 10 bases between the two ends. CDR3 sequence: CASVRGNGYTF. The CDR3 coding sequence is TGTGCCAGCGTTAGAGGGAATGGCTACACCTTC.

This clonotype was counted at least ten times. The chain is built from TRBV4-2 and TRBJ2-5; 8 nucleotides match TRBD1. This CDR3 is 14 amino acids long. Germline CDR1 is LGHNA and CDR2 is YNFKEQ. Unmatched junction bases numbered 2, after V lost 5 bases and J lost 0 bases. The DNA for the CDR3 is TGTGCCAGCAGCACAGGGGGAAACCAAGAGACCCAGTACTTC. Protein: CASSTGGNQETQYF.

This chain joins TRBV21-1 and TRBJ2-3. TRBV21-1 is annotated as a pseudogene. The CDR3 contains 11 residues. The chain's CDR3 is CASTTQDTQYF. DNA for the CDR3: TGTGCCAGCACCACTCAAGATACGCAGTATTTT.

This clonotype was seen only a few times. The chain uses TRBV12-3 or TRBV12-4 and TRBJ2-3; D not certain. The CDR3 contains 16 residues. The V and J ends lost 1 base and 4 bases respectively, with 15 bases between them. CDR3 coding DNA: TGTGCCAGCAGTTTAGTGAGGTGGATGAGCGCAGATACGCAGTATTTT. This gives the protein CASSLVRWMSADTQYF.

The genes are TRBV29-1 and TRBJ2-1; D unclear. The J call may be incorrect, as the DNA end agrees better with TRBJ2-7. CDR3 length: 14 residues. The germline V gene has CDR1 SQVTM and CDR2 ANQGSEA. CDR3 protein: CSVDRPSSYNEQYF. Written as DNA, the CDR3 is TGCAGCGTTGATCGCCCCAGCTCCTACAATGAGCAGTACTTC.

The CDR3 region has the DNA TGTGCCAGCAGCCCCGGTCGGAGCGTGTCCACAGATACGCAGTATTTT. Amino acid sequence: CASSPGRSVSTDTQYF. The V gene is TRBV6-2 or TRBV6-3, the J gene TRBJ2-3; no clear D. This CDR3 is built from 16 residues. Germline CDR1 and CDR2: MNHEY and SVGEGT. The V gene lost 6 bases and the J gene lost 2 bases, with 18 bases spanning the gap.

The V and J genes are TRBV6-5 and TRBJ2-6, with D unclear. Germline lookup yields CDR1 MNHEY and CDR2 SVGAGI. V gave up 9 bases and J gave up 1 base, with 4 bases separating them. This CDR3 is 12 amino acids long. The CDR3 spells CASLSGANVLTF. As DNA, the CDR3 is TGTGCCAGTCTTTCTGGGGCCAACGTCCTGACTTTC.

On this clonotype itself: The junction shows a germline mismatch at one end, possibly a read error. The chain has TRBV6-8 and TRBJ2-3; D gene ambiguous. The CDR3 runs 15 residues. Germline V gives CDR1 MNHGY, CDR2 SAAAGT. The CDR3 sequence: CASSYSRSNTDTQYF. CDR3 coding DNA: TGTGCCAGTAGTTACTCGCGGAGTAACACAGATACGCAGTATTTT.

This clonotype was picked up a small number of times. The chain has TRBV7-2 and TRBJ2-7; D unclear. V gave up 5 bases and J gave up 3 bases, with 11 bases separating them. Germline values: CDR1 SGHTA, CDR2 FQGNSA. There are 13 residues in the CDR3. The CDR3 protein is CASSPPSYYEQYF. The CDR3 DNA reads TGTGCCAGCAGCCCACCCAGTTACTACGAGCAGTACTTC.

This clonotype was seen once. V and J are TRBV6-5 and TRBJ2-1; no reliable D call. CDR1 and CDR2 (germline): MNHEY, SVGAGI. The CDR3 runs to 15 residues. V lost 2 bases and J 9 bases, leaving 17 bases between the germline ends. The CDR3 coding sequence is TGTGCCAGCAGTTACCACAGTGCGCTTTTAGGTGAGCAGTTCTTC. This translates into CASSYHSALLGEQFF.

This clonotype was observed a few times. The chain recombines TRBV15 with TRBJ1-5; a possible D gene is TRBD1 (6 bases). From germline, CDR1 is LNHNV and CDR2 YYDKDF (reference sequence). V lost 0 bases, J lost 12 bases, and 18 bases lay in between. This CDR3 region has 15 residues. CDR3 residues: CATSRDRLGDNLQHF. The CDR3 DNA reads as TGTGCCACCAGCAGAGATCGGTTGGGGGACAACCTCCAGCATTTT.

This clonotype was detected a few times. This chain connects TRBV5-1 to TRBJ2-5; possibly TRBD2 for D (5 bases). The CDR3 has 11 amino acids. V was pared by 4 bases and J by 7 bases, with 8 bases between. Germline CDR1 and CDR2: SGHRS and YFSETQ. The CDR3 region has the DNA TGCGCCAGCAGCCCCGGGGTGACCCAGTACTTC. Protein product: CASSPGVTQYF.